The text below deals with one T cell receptor beta chain. With V trimmed by 2 bases and J by 4 bases, 9 bases remained unmatched. The length of the CDR3 is 19 residues. The germline CDR1 and CDR2 sequences are WSHSY and SAAADI. The data are from a study of blood T cell repertoires in COVID-19. TCRdb's copy holds only in-frame clones and misses some; the assay was immunoSEQ multiplex PCR. The top ten clones hold about 12% of a sample with around 80,000 clones, about four fifths of them seen once. The clonotype was recovered from a man older than 75 with acute or convalescent COVID-19. The chain recombines TRBV10-2 with TRBJ2-1, with 15 bases that match TRBD2. Material: peripheral blood. The CDR3 protein is CASSERTSGGAYRYNEQFF. In DNA, the CDR3 is TGCGCCAGCAGTGAGCGGACTAGCGGGGGGGCCTATCGATACAATGAGCAGTTCTTC.